Presented here are 26 T cell receptor beta chains from one specimen sequenced in a study of T cells after yellow fever vaccination. TCRdb processed the 5' RACE reads anew with MiXCR; each CDR3 protein has one entry. The table lists about 580,000 distinct CDR3 sequences, 17% of them singletons. The sample here was PBMCs, taken 5 days after the first yellow fever vaccination. The source is a man in his late teens or twenties who received the YFV17D yellow fever vaccine.

The gene calls are TRBV19 and TRBJ1-5; TRBD1 agrees at 7 bases. Trimming cost V 5 bases and J 0 bases; bases outside gene matches: 7. The CDR3 runs 16 residues. Germline CDR1 is LNHDA and CDR2 is SQIVND (reference sequence). CDR3 protein: CASSATRGNSNQPQHF. In DNA form, the CDR3 reads TGTGCCAGTAGTGCTACCAGGGGGAATAGCAATCAGCCCCAGCATTTT.

The CDR3 DNA follows: TGTGCCAGCAGCGTAGGAGTGACAGGGGGGCAGCCCCAGCATTTT. Its translation is CASSVGVTGGQPQHF. The chain joins TRBV9 to TRBJ1-5, with 9 bases matching TRBD1. The J segment lost 7 bases and the V segment lost 0 bases, leaving 5 bases of the junction unmatched. The CDR3 totals 15 residues. Germline CDR1 is SGDLS and CDR2 is YYNGEE.

The genes are TRBV7-8 and TRBJ1-5; D might be TRBD1 (6 bases). The CDR3 loop spans 16 amino acids. Germline V CDR1 and CDR2: SGHVS, FQNEAQ. V was shortened by 3 bases and J by 1 base, with 13 bases between the two germline ends. CDR3 in amino acids: CASSLRGGRSNQPQHF. DNA for the CDR3: TGTGCCAGCAGCTTGAGGGGGGGTAGGAGCAATCAGCCCCAGCATTTT.

This clonotype came up a few times. The J gene is TRBJ1-6, the V gene TRBV20-1; perhaps TRBD1 as D (6 bases). The germline V and J ends were trimmed by 8 bases and 8 bases, with 19 bases remaining between them. The germline V gene encodes CDR1 DFQATT and CDR2 SNEGSKA (reference sequence). CDR3 length equals 14 residues. The CDR3 protein is CSTGLTGPDSPLHF. CDR3 in DNA: TGCAGTACCGGATTAACAGGGCCGGATTCACCCCTCCACTTT.

There are many counts of this clonotype. This chain uses TRBV4-3 with TRBJ2-5, with TRBD2 matching 7 bases. The length of the CDR3 is 15 residues. Germline V gene lookup returns CDR1 LGHNA and CDR2 YSLEER. After removal of 2 bases from V and 2 bases from J, the junction contained 5 bases not matched to a gene. CDR3 DNA: TGCGCCAGCAGCCAAAATGCGGGAGTTCAAGAGACCCAGTACTTC. Residues: CASSQNAGVQETQYF.

The chain is built from TRBV19 and TRBJ2-7; 9 bases map to TRBD1. Germline lookup yields CDR1 LNHDA and CDR2 SQIVND (reference sequence). V trimming: 3 bases; J trimming: 3 bases; junction bases outside the gene matches: 6. The CDR3 is 15 amino acids. CDR3 bases: TGTGCCAGTAGTATTGCGGGACAGGGAGTCTACGAGCAGTACTTC. Translation gives CASSIAGQGVYEQYF.

V usage is TRBV4-2 and J usage is TRBJ2-3; D is uncertain. This CDR3 is built from 15 residues. V lost 2 bases to trimming and J lost 2 bases, with 11 bases between them. Germline-derived CDR1 and CDR2 are LGHNA and YNFKEQ. The CDR3 protein is CASSQSLLNTDTQYF. For the CDR3, the DNA is TGTGCCAGCAGCCAATCACTTTTAAACACAGATACGCAGTATTTT.

This clonotype occurred a few times. The chain couples TRBV4-2 to TRBJ2-4, with D uncertain. From germline, CDR1 is LGHNA and CDR2 YNFKEQ. The length of the CDR3 is 11 residues. Trimming shortened V by 6 bases and J by 5 bases, and 5 bases separated the two germline ends. The CDR3 reads CASRQENIQYF. In DNA, the CDR3 is TGTGCCAGCAGGCAGGAAAACATTCAGTACTTC.

This clonotype was seen just once. The V call is TRBV2, the J call TRBJ1-4, with D hard to call. Germline-derived CDR1 and CDR2 are SNHLY and FYNNEI. V lost 7 bases and J lost 8, with 8 bases in between. This CDR3 has 11 amino acids. In nucleotides, the CDR3 is TGTGCCAGCAAGTCTCCAGAAAAACTGTTTTTT. Its translation: CASKSPEKLFF. Variable domain in full (rest from reference TRBV2 and TRBJ1-4): EPEVTQTPSHQVTQMGQEVILRCVPISNHLYFYWYRQILGQKVEFLVSFYNNEISEKSEIFDDQFSVERPDGSNFTLKIRSTKLEDSAMYFCASKSPEKLFFGSGTQLSVL.

This clonotype was recorded a few times. This chain uses TRBV7-9 with TRBJ2-7, with D maybe TRBD1 (5 bases). The CDR3 is made up of 14 amino acids. Trimming shortened V by 0 bases and J by 4 bases, and 10 bases separated the two germline ends. Germline lookup yields CDR1 SEHNR and CDR2 FQNEAQ (reference sequence). CDR3 nucleotide sequence: TGTGCCAGCAGCTTAGCTGGTACAGGTTACGAGCAGTACGTC. As protein: CASSLAGTGYEQYV.

The V and J genes are TRBV6-2 or TRBV6-3 and TRBJ2-3; D gene ambiguous. This CDR3 has 13 residues. Per the germline V gene, CDR1 is MNHEY and CDR2 is SVGEGT. V was clipped by 6 bases and J by 0 bases, with 7 bases between them. CDR3 in amino acids: CASRGTSTDTQYF. DNA of the CDR3: TGTGCCAGCAGGGGAACAAGCACAGATACGCAGTATTTT.

This clonotype appeared many times. V gene TRBV12-3 or TRBV12-4 combines with J gene TRBJ1-1, with a tentative D call TRBD1 (5 bases). The germline V and J ends were trimmed by 6 bases and 1 base, with 12 bases remaining between them. The CDR3 loop spans 14 amino acids. The CDR3 coding sequence is TGTGCCAGCAGCTTTGGGACTGAGAACACTGAAGCTTTCTTT. Its protein is CASSFGTENTEAFF.

There are many counts of this clonotype. The chain combines TRBV15 with TRBJ2-3; no definite D call. This CDR3 has 13 residues. The germline V gene has CDR1 LNHNV and CDR2 YYDKDF (reference sequence). V lost 5 bases, J lost 6 bases, and 12 bases lay in between. In DNA, the CDR3 is TGTGCCACCAGCTATCAAGCCTCGGATACGCAGTATTTT. Residues: CATSYQASDTQYF.

This chain links TRBV27 with TRBJ2-1, with TRBD2 as a possible D gene (6 bases). Germline-derived CDR1 and CDR2 are MNHEY and SMNVEV (reference sequence). This CDR3 has 13 residues. V lost 6 bases and J lost 6, with 12 bases in between. The CDR3 loop reads CASRPGLFNEQFF. The CDR3 region has the DNA TGTGCCAGCAGACCGGGACTCTTCAATGAGCAGTTCTTC.

This clonotype was observed a single time. V and J are TRBV6-1 and TRBJ2-7, with D perhaps TRBD1 or TRBD2 (5 bases each). CDR3 length: 13 residues. V lost 2 bases and J 2 bases, leaving 7 bases between the germline ends. Germline V lookup: CDR1 MNHNS, CDR2 SASEGT. The CDR3 reads CASSERGPYEQYF. In DNA form, the CDR3 reads TGTGCCAGCAGTGAACGGGGACCCTACGAGCAGTACTTC.

The chain uses TRBV11-2 and TRBJ2-1; no clear D. CDR1 is SGHAT and CDR2 is FQNNGV in the germline V gene. The CDR3 extends over 19 amino acids. Trimming removed 1 base from V and 7 bases from J, with 26 bases in between. The chain's CDR3 is CASSLVVGFAGLHGNEQFF. The DNA of the CDR3 is TGTGCCAGCAGCTTAGTGGTTGGATTTGCAGGATTACACGGGAATGAGCAGTTCTTC.

CDR3 loop: CASSLLGENEKLFF. CDR3 in DNA: TGTGCCAGCAGCTTACTAGGGGAGAATGAAAAACTGTTTTTT. The V call is TRBV5-4, the J call TRBJ1-4; D is perhaps TRBD1 (5 bases). The CDR3 is made up of 14 amino acids. The V and J ends lost 2 bases and 5 bases respectively, with 10 bases between them. Looked up from germline, CDR1 is SGHNT and CDR2 is YYREEE (reference sequence).

This clonotype was seen many times. The V gene is TRBV5-1, the J gene TRBJ2-4; no reliable D call. The CDR3 sequence is 14 residues long. V lost 4 bases to trimming and J lost 8 bases, with 16 bases between them. CDR1 SGHRS and CDR2 YFSETQ come from the germline V gene. CDR3 sequence reads: CASSADSYGDIQYF. The CDR3 nucleotides read TGCGCCAGCAGCGCCGACTCGTATGGGGACATTCAGTACTTC.

The chain combines TRBV5-4 with TRBJ2-5; D may be TRBD1 (7 bases). The CDR3 totals 15 residues. V lost 4 bases, J lost 1 base, and 14 bases lay in between. The germline V gene encodes CDR1 SGHNT and CDR2 YYREEE (reference sequence). This chain's CDR3 is CASSDAGGIQETQYF. The DNA of the CDR3 is TGTGCCAGCAGCGACGCAGGGGGGATCCAAGAGACCCAGTACTTC.

This clonotype was recorded many times. The rearrangement joins TRBV4-3 to TRBJ1-2; no clear D gene. Trimming stripped 0 bases from V and 4 bases from J, with 9 bases between. CDR3 length: 14 amino acids. From germline, CDR1 is LGHNA and CDR2 YSLEER. The CDR3 sequence: CASSQERWTYGYTF. Written as DNA, the CDR3 is TGCGCCAGCAGCCAAGAACGGTGGACCTATGGCTACACCTTC.

This clonotype has at least ten counts. The V and J genes are TRBV12-3 or TRBV12-4 and TRBJ1-5; maybe TRBD1 (6 bases). The CDR3 covers 15 residues. Trimming removed 6 bases from V and 2 bases from J, with 14 bases in between. In DNA, the CDR3 is TGTGCCAGCAGCAAACAGGGTACTGGCAATCAGCCCCAGCATTTT. Translation gives CASSKQGTGNQPQHF.

V is TRBV27 and J is TRBJ1-5; 8 nucleotides agree with TRBD1. Germline-derived CDR1 and CDR2 are MNHEY and SMNVEV (reference sequence). The V segment lost 5 bases and the J segment 5 bases; nucleotides outside the gene matches: 8. The CDR3 covers 15 residues. The CDR3 sequence: CASSGGQVGHQPQHF. The DNA of the CDR3 is TGTGCCAGCAGTGGGGGACAGGTTGGTCATCAGCCCCAGCATTTT.

The rearrangement uses TRBV4-3 and TRBJ2-1, with D hard to call. V shed 4 bases and J shed 7 bases, with 14 bases lying between them. The CDR3 has 14 amino acids. CDR1 is LGHNA, CDR2 YSLEER, per germline. The CDR3 bases are TGCGCCAGCAGCCGAACAAGGGTCGGAAATGAGCAGTTCTTC. Translating gives CASSRTRVGNEQFF.

A few counts support this clonotype. This chain connects TRBV5-6 to TRBJ2-7, with 7 bases matching TRBD1. CDR1 and CDR2 (germline): SGHDT, YYEEEE. This CDR3 has 14 residues. The ends lost 0 bases at V and 6 bases at J; junction bases unmatched: 6. CDR3 nucleotide sequence: TGTGCCAGCAGCTTGGGAGACAGGGCTCGCGAGCAGTACTTC. It specifies CASSLGDRAREQYF.

The V gene is TRBV7-8, the J gene TRBJ1-5; 7 bases align to TRBD1. Germline CDR1 and CDR2: SGHVS and FQNEAQ. The V gene end was trimmed by 6 bases and the J gene end by 6 bases; junction bases not matched to a gene: 11. This CDR3 is 15 amino acids long. The CDR3 here is CASSFLRGIGQPQHF. The CDR3 nucleotides are TGTGCCAGCAGTTTTCTCAGGGGGATAGGTCAGCCCCAGCATTTT.

The chain joins TRBV5-1 to TRBJ2-2, with D possibly matching TRBD1 (6 bases). The V end lost 6 bases, the J end lost 7 bases, and 16 bases lay between the germline ends. This CDR3 is built from 14 residues. The V gene's germline CDR1 is SGHRS and CDR2 YFSETQ. In nucleotides, the CDR3 is TGCGCCAGCATCCGGGACAATGGGGTCGGGGAGCTGTTTTTT. Its protein product is CASIRDNGVGELFF.